Below are 8 T cell receptor beta chains sequenced from a single sample in a study of blood T cell repertoires in COVID-19. Some clones are missing from TCRdb's copy, which holds only in-frame ones; the method was immunoSEQ multiplex PCR. The table lists roughly 250,000 clones, more than 85% of them singletons, with under 3% in the top ten. The sample was peripheral blood. These receptors were obtained from a person under 35 with COVID-19, enrolled during active disease.

CDR3 DNA: TGTGCCAGCAGCCCCGGACAGACTAATATGAACACTGAAGCTTTCTTT. The encoded protein is CASSPGQTNMNTEAFF. The gene calls are TRBV7-8 and TRBJ1-1; a weak D match, TRBD1 (6 bases). Trimming shortened V by 5 bases and J by 0 bases, and 16 bases separated the two germline ends. This CDR3 has 16 residues. CDR1 and CDR2 from the germline V gene are SGHVS and FQNEAQ.

V usage is TRBV6-6 and J usage is TRBJ1-2; D not resolved. The CDR3 totals 13 residues. Trimming cost V 5 bases and J 5 bases, with 12 bases left between them. Germline CDR1 reads MNHNY; CDR2 reads SVGAGI (reference sequence). For the CDR3, the DNA is TGTGCCAGCAGTCCAGGACTGTATTATGGCTACACCTTC. Translated: CASSPGLYYGYTF.

This clone was detected once. The rearrangement joins TRBV29-1 to TRBJ1-5, with D tentatively TRBD1 (5 bases). This CDR3 has 13 residues. Trimming removed 5 bases at V and 7 bases at J, with 15 bases between. Per the germline V gene, CDR1 is SQVTM and CDR2 is ANQGSEA. CDR3 in amino acids: CSVRRGEGQPQHF. CDR3 sequence (DNA): TGCAGCGTTCGGCGGGGGGAAGGCCAGCCCCAGCATTTT.

The genes are TRBV11-1 and TRBJ2-1; no definite D call. CDR3 length equals 15 residues. V was pared by 7 bases and J by 0 bases, with 13 bases between. The germline V gene has CDR1 SGHAT and CDR2 FQDESV (reference sequence). CDR3 coding DNA: TGTGCCAGCACCCGATCCCGGAGCTCCTACAATGAGCAGTTCTTC. The encoded protein is CASTRSRSSYNEQFF.

The J gene is TRBJ2-7, the V gene TRBV5-6; 8 nucleotides agree with TRBD2. This CDR3 comprises 15 residues. The V gene end was trimmed by 4 bases and the J gene end by 1 base; junction bases not matched to a gene: 7. Germline loops: CDR1 SGHDT, CDR2 YYEEEE. The CDR3 protein is CASSTRTSWSYEQYF. CDR3 nucleotides: TGTGCCAGCAGCACCCGGACTAGCTGGTCCTACGAGCAGTACTTC.

The chain recombines TRBV28 with TRBJ2-7, with D tentatively TRBD2 (5 bases). This CDR3 has 15 amino acids. CDR1 is MDHEN, CDR2 SYDVKM, per germline. V was pared by 4 bases and J by 6 bases, with 19 bases between. In DNA, the CDR3 is TGTGCCAGCAGTTCCCCTGTAGGGAGAGAGCGCGAGCAGTACTTC. Translation: CASSSPVGREREQYF.

V usage is TRBV9 and J usage is TRBJ1-1; D may be TRBD1 (6 bases). The CDR3 spans 16 residues. Trimming shortened V by 3 bases and J by 1 base, and 16 bases separated the two germline ends. Germline loops: CDR1 SGDLS, CDR2 YYNGEE. CDR3 residues: CASSGYTGTPNTEAFF. Here the CDR3 DNA reads TGTGCCAGCAGCGGATATACCGGGACACCGAACACTGAAGCTTTCTTT.

This chain links TRBV2 with TRBJ2-1; 13 bases line up with TRBD2. The V segment lost 8 bases and the J segment 9 bases; nucleotides outside the gene matches: 13. The CDR3 covers 16 residues. Germline lookup yields CDR1 SNHLY and CDR2 FYNNEI. The chain's CDR3 is CASELGTGTSGIEQFF. DNA for the CDR3: TGTGCCAGCGAGTTGGGAACCGGGACTAGCGGGATTGAGCAGTTCTTC.